The clone carrying this TCR beta chain appeared a few times. The entry originates in a study of blood T cell repertoires in COVID-19. Study in general: The United States, Italy and Spain supplied acute and convalescent COVID-19 samples. The analysed material was cDNA or gDNA that came from T cells, B-cell-depleted T cells, or PBMCs.

Methods used by the authors: For nucleated cells, counts were estimated from reference gene primer amplification. TCRdb's table, derived via immunoSEQ multiplex PCR, lists solely in-frame clones and lacks some. V, J and clone size reflect that table, while D and trimming were determined from the DNA. Here the sample spans 130,000 or so clones, about 86% being singletons. V was pared by 5 bases and J by 2 bases, with 8 bases of the junction left unmatched. This CDR3 has 16 residues. Germline V CDR1 and CDR2: LNHDA, SQIVND (reference sequence). This TCR came from a woman between 55 and 75 years old with active or convalescent COVID-19. V and J are TRBV19 and TRBJ1-5, with TRBD1 matching over 8 bases. The sequenced sample consisted of peripheral blood. The CDR3 DNA reads TGTGCCAGTAGTGGGGGCCCGGACAGGGGCAATCAGCCCCAGCATTTT. Its translation is CASSGGPDRGNQPQHF.